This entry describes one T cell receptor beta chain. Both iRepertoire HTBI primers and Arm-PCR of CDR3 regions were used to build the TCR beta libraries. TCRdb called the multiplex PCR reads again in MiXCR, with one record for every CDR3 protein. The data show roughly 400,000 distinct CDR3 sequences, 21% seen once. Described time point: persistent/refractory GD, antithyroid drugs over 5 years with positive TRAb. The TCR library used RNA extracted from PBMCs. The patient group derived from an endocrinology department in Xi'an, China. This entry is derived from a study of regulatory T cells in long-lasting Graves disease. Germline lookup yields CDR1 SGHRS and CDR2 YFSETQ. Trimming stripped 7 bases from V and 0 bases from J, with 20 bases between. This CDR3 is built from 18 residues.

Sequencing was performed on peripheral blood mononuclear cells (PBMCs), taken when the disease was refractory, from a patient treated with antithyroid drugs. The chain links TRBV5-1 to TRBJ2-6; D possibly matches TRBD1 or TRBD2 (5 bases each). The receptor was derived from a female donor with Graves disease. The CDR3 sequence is CASGAGAFDFSGANVLTF. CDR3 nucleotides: TGCGCCAGCGGAGCCGGGGCTTTTGACTTCTCTGGGGCCAACGTCCTGACTTTC.